This is a list of T cell receptor beta chains from one sample in a study of cytomegalovirus exposure and HLA in healthy donors. Generated by immunoSEQ multiplex PCR, the TCRdb table keeps only in-frame clones and is missing some. The sample yields roughly 150,000 clones, around 93% seen once. The sample taken for sequencing was PBMCs. These receptors were taken from a man younger than 35 in good health and CMV-seropositive. CDR3s include the opening cysteine and the closing phenylalanine or tryptophan. The D gene is left open where the match is weak. The size entry is marked missing in some rows and otherwise reads once, few, many or a size class.

cdr3_aa	cdr3_nt	d_call	clone_size	v_call	j_call
CASAKGGGSLNTGELFF	TGTGCCAGCGCGAAGGGGGGCGGGAGCCTGAACACCGGGGAGCTGTTTTTT	.	.	TRBV7-3	TRBJ2-2
CASSQDLAGETQYF	TGCGCCAGCAGCCAAGATCTGGCAGGAGAGACCCAGTACTTC	.	.	TRBV4-1	TRBJ2-5
CASNSGGLFPGANVLTF	TGTGCCAGCAATTCAGGGGGCTTATTCCCTGGGGCCAACGTCCTGACTTTC	.	.	TRBV21-1	TRBJ2-6
CASSLEAGGDNEQFF	TGTGCCAGCAGCTTAGAAGCGGGAGGAGATAATGAGCAGTTCTTC	TRBD2	.	TRBV11-2	TRBJ2-1
CASSERDRGLYEQYF	TGTGCCAGCAGTGAACGGGACAGGGGGCTATACGAGCAGTACTTC	TRBD1	once	TRBV2	TRBJ2-7
CASSWDRGGGELFF	TGTGCCAGCAGTTGGGACAGGGGTGGCGGGGAGCTGTTTTTT	TRBD1	once	TRBV7-7	TRBJ2-2
CASRSLSGGSDEQFF	TGTGCCAGCAGGTCCCTATCGGGAGGGAGCGATGAGCAGTTCTTC	TRBD2	.	TRBV2	TRBJ2-1
CASRVWTSGRTDTQYF	TGTGCCAGCAGAGTCTGGACTAGCGGGCGCACAGATACGCAGTATTTT	TRBD2	.	TRBV28	TRBJ2-3
CASSRTSSGNEQFF	TGTGCCAGCAGCCGGACCTCTAGCGGGAACGAGCAGTTCTTC	TRBD2	.	TRBV7-7	TRBJ2-1
CASSRRDSWSINEKLFF	TGTGCCAGCAGCCGCCGGGATTCTTGGAGCATTAATGAAAAACTGTTTTTT	.	once	TRBV2	TRBJ1-4
CASSSGTGPPEAFF	TGCGCCAGCAGCTCCGGGACAGGACCCCCTGAAGCTTTCTTT	TRBD1	.	TRBV5-1	TRBJ1-1
CASSYGVRDSLNEQFF	TGTGCCAGCAGCTATGGGGTCCGGGACAGCCTAAATGAGCAGTTCTTC	TRBD1	.	TRBV5-8	TRBJ2-1
CASADTNYGYTF	TGTGCCAGCGCGGACACGAACTATGGCTACACCTTC	.	.	TRBV25-1	TRBJ1-2
CASSPPGPYEQYF	TGTGCCAGCAGTCCCCCAGGGCCCTACGAGCAGTACTTC	.	once	TRBV2	TRBJ2-7
CASSLGQATYEQYF	TGCGCCAGCAGCCTGGGACAGGCGACCTACGAGCAGTACTTC	TRBD1	.	TRBV5-1	TRBJ2-7
CASSLDGGVTRFF	TGTGCCAGCAGCTTAGATGGGGGGGTCACACGGTTCTTC	TRBD2	.	TRBV11-3	TRBJ2-1
CASSSTGEQYF	TGTGCCAGCAGTTCAACAGGCGAGCAGTACTTC	.	.	TRBV2	TRBJ2-7
CAISEFWQGESYEQYF	TGTGCCATCAGTGAGTTTTGGCAGGGTGAGTCCTACGAGCAGTACTTC	.	.	TRBV10-3	TRBJ2-7
CAISATLLSEYEQYF	TGTGCCATCAGTGCTACACTACTGTCGGAGTACGAGCAGTACTTC	.	.	TRBV10-3	TRBJ2-7
CASSYGSPSEQFF	TGTGCCAGCAGCTACGGGTCCCCTAGTGAGCAGTTCTTC	.	.	TRBV11-2	TRBJ2-1
CASSDSSGRATDTQYF	TGTGCCAGCAGTGACTCTAGCGGGAGGGCCACAGATACGCAGTATTTT	TRBD2	.	TRBV6-4	TRBJ2-3
CASSPLGLAGGYYEQYF	TGTGCCAGCAGCCCCCTAGGACTAGCGGGAGGTTACTACGAGCAGTACTTC	TRBD2	.	TRBV28	TRBJ2-7
CASSLYATNTGELFF	TGTGCCAGCAGCTTATATGCGACGAACACCGGGGAGCTGTTTTTT	.	few	TRBV7-3	TRBJ2-2
CASSLDQRTGSSYEQYF	TGTGCCAGCAGCTTAGATCAACGGACTGGAAGCTCCTACGAGCAGTACTTC	.	.	TRBV11-2	TRBJ2-7
CASSSRDEKLFF	TGTGCCAGCAGCTCCCGGGATGAAAAACTGTTTTTT	.	.	TRBV7-9	TRBJ1-4
CASSRDSPFTGELFF	TGCGCCAGCAGCAGGGACAGCCCTTTCACCGGGGAGCTGTTTTTT	TRBD1	.	TRBV5-1	TRBJ2-2
CASSLGGSSYNEQFF	TGTGCCAGCAGCTTAGGCGGAAGCTCCTACAATGAGCAGTTCTTC	.	.	TRBV11-3	TRBJ2-1
CASRPGLASGDEQFF	TGTGCCAGCAGACCGGGACTAGCGAGTGGGGATGAGCAGTTCTTC	TRBD2	.	TRBV9	TRBJ2-1
CATNTGGGRQPQHF	TGTGCCACCAATACAGGGGGAGGAAGACAGCCCCAGCATTTT	TRBD1	few	TRBV28	TRBJ1-5
CASSPWTDVSTDTQYF	TGTGCCAGCAGCCCATGGACAGACGTAAGCACAGATACGCAGTATTTT	.	.	TRBV7-6	TRBJ2-3
CASSLARVDSYNEQFF	TGTGCCAGCAGCTTGGCCAGGGTAGACTCCTACAATGAGCAGTTCTTC	.	once	TRBV5-5	TRBJ2-1
CASSTRTGMLYEQYF	TGTGCCAGTAGTACTCGGACAGGGATGCTCTACGAGCAGTACTTC	TRBD1	.	TRBV19	TRBJ2-7
CSVSDRLSFF	TGCAGCGTCTCCGACAGGTTGTCTTTCTTT	.	.	TRBV29-1	TRBJ1-1
CASSLGQTHPEQYF	TGCGCCAGCAGCTTGGGACAGACGCACCCCGAGCAGTACTTC	.	.	TRBV5-1	TRBJ2-7
CASSVGQGLNYGYTF	TGTGCCAGCAGCGTAGGACAGGGGCTGAACTATGGCTACACCTTC	TRBD1	.	TRBV9	TRBJ1-2
CASAASGPPDTQYF	TGCGCCAGCGCGGCTAGCGGCCCCCCAGATACGCAGTATTTT	TRBD2	.	TRBV5-1	TRBJ2-3
CASSSTGLGGQGRWFF	TGTGCCAGCAGCTCGACTGGCCTCGGAGGGCAGGGAAGGTGGTTCTTC	.	.	TRBV5-4	TRBJ2-1
CASRPTGNTQYF	TGTGCCAGCAGACCAACTGGTAATACGCAGTATTTT	.	.	TRBV2	TRBJ2-3
CASSPLSGRNTEAFF	TGTGCCAGCTCACCACTGTCCGGGAGGAACACTGAAGCTTTCTTT	.	.	TRBV18	TRBJ1-1
CASSGLAGGFYNEQFF	TGTGCCAGCAGCGGCTTAGCGGGAGGCTTTTACAATGAGCAGTTCTTC	TRBD2	.	TRBV5-8	TRBJ2-1
CASSAGVQGGADTQYF	TGTGCCAGCAGTGCAGGTGTACAGGGAGGGGCAGATACGCAGTATTTT	.	.	TRBV2	TRBJ2-3
CASTMDTF	TGTGCCAGCACTATGGACACCTTC	.	.	TRBV2	TRBJ1-2
CASSLITGNNEQFF	TGCGCCAGCAGCTTGATCACAGGGAACAATGAGCAGTTCTTC	.	.	TRBV5-1	TRBJ2-1
CASSVGTGGPADTQYF	TGTGCCAGCAGCGTAGGAACGGGAGGGCCGGCAGATACGCAGTATTTT	TRBD2	.	TRBV9	TRBJ2-3